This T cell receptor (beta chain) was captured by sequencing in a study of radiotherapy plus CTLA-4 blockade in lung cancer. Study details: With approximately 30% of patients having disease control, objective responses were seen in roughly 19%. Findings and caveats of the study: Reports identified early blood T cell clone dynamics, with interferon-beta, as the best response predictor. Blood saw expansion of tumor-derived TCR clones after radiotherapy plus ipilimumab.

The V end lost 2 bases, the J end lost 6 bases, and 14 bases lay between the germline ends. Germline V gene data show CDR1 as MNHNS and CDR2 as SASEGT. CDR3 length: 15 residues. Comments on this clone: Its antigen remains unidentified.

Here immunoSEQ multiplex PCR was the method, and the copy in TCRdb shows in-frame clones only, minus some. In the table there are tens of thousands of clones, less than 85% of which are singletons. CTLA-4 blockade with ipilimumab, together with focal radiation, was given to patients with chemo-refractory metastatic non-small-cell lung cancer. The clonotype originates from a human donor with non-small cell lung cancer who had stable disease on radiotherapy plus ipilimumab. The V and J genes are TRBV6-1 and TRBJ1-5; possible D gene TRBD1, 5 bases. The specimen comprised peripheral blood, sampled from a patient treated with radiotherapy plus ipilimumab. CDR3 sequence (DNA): TGTGCCAGCAGTGAATTCGGGGGAGGCGGTCAGCCCCAGCATTTT. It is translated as CASSEFGGGGQPQHF.